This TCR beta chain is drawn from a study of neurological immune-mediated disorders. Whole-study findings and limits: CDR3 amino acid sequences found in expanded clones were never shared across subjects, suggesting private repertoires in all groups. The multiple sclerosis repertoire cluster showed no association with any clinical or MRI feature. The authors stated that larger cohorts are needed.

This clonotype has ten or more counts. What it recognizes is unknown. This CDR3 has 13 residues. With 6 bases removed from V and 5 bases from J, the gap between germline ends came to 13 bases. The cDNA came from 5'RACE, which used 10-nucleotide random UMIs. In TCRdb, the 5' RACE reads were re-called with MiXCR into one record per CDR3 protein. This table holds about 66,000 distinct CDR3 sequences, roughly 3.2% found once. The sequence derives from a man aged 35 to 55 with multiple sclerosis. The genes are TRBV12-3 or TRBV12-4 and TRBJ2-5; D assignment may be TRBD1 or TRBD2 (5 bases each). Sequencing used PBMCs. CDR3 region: CASRGRAGETQYF. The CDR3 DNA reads TGTGCCAGCAGGGGACGTGCCGGGGAGACCCAGTACTTC.